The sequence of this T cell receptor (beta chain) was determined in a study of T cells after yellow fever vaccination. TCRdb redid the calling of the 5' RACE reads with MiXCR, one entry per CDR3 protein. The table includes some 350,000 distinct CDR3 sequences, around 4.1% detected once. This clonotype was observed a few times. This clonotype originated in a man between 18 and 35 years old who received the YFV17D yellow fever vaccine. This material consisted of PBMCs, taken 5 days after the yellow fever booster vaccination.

This chain's CDR3 is CASSIPAGHQETQYF. The CDR3 nucleotides are TGCGCCAGCAGCATCCCGGCGGGGCACCAAGAGACCCAGTACTTC. The chain has TRBV5-1 and TRBJ2-5; D might be TRBD2 (6 bases). Germline CDR1 and CDR2: SGHRS and YFSETQ. V gave up 4 bases and J gave up 0 bases, with 13 bases separating them. The CDR3 extends over 15 amino acids.